Listed below are T cell receptor beta chains from one sample, sequenced in a study of regulatory T cells in long-lasting Graves disease. TCRdb recomputed calls from the multiplex PCR reads with MiXCR, one row per CDR3 protein. The sample records more than 650,000 distinct CDR3 sequences, around 30% being singletons. This specimen was peripheral blood mononuclear cells (PBMCs), taken when the disease was refractory, from a patient treated with antithyroid drugs. The receptors here all came from a female donor with Graves disease. The CDR3 runs from the conserved cysteine through the conserved F or W. Fields, in order: D gene, clone size, J gene, V gene, CDR3 DNA, CDR3 protein. A D gene is named only where the DNA matches it firmly. Clone size is given for some rows only: seen once, a few or many times, or a class if the clone is expanded.

d_gene: .
abundance: .
j_gene: TRBJ2-1
v_gene: TRBV5-5
CDR3nt: TGTGCCAGCAGCTTGGACGGGGCCCGGGGTTACAATGAGCAGTTCTTC
CDR3aa: CASSLDGARGYNEQFF

d_gene: .
abundance: few
j_gene: TRBJ1-5
v_gene: TRBV28
CDR3nt: TGTGCCAGCAGTTCGGGGGGGGGAGGCCATCAGCCCCAGCATTTT
CDR3aa: CASSSGGGGHQPQHF

d_gene: .
abundance: .
j_gene: TRBJ1-1
v_gene: TRBV7-3
CDR3nt: TGTGCCAGCAGCTTAATAAGGGGCAGGGACCCCACTGAAGCTTTCTTT
CDR3aa: CASSLIRGRDPTEAFF

d_gene: .
abundance: many
j_gene: TRBJ2-5
v_gene: TRBV12-3/TRBV12-4
CDR3nt: TGTGCCAGCAGGCTCACGGGAGACCAAGAGACCCAGTACTTC
CDR3aa: CASRLTGDQETQYF

d_gene: .
abundance: many
j_gene: TRBJ2-5
v_gene: TRBV27
CDR3nt: TGTGCCAGCAGTCGGATCGGGGGAGAAGAGACCCAGTACTTC
CDR3aa: CASSRIGGEETQYF

d_gene: TRBD2
abundance: once
j_gene: TRBJ2-1
v_gene: TRBV7-2
CDR3nt: TGTGCCAGCAGCTTAGTCGGCAGCGGGAGGATCTATGAGCAGTTCTTC
CDR3aa: CASSLVGSGRIYEQFF

d_gene: TRBD1
abundance: .
j_gene: TRBJ1-1
v_gene: TRBV18
CDR3nt: TGTGCCAGCTCAGGGGACAGGCAAGAAGCTTTCTTT
CDR3aa: CASSGDRQEAFF

d_gene: .
abundance: .
j_gene: TRBJ2-3
v_gene: TRBV3-1
CDR3nt: TGTGCCAGCAGCCCGGTCTCGGGGTCGGGCACAGATACGCAGTATTTT
CDR3aa: CASSPVSGSGTDTQYF

d_gene: .
abundance: once
j_gene: TRBJ2-7
v_gene: TRBV10-1
CDR3nt: TGCGCCAGCAGCCAGGTCGGGGACCCCTACGAGCAGTACTTC
CDR3aa: CASSQVGDPYEQYF

d_gene: TRBD1
abundance: many
j_gene: TRBJ2-7
v_gene: TRBV12-3/TRBV12-4
CDR3nt: TGTGCCAGCAGACGGACAGGACCCAGCGAGCAGTACTTC
CDR3aa: CASRRTGPSEQYF

d_gene: TRBD1
abundance: .
j_gene: TRBJ1-2
v_gene: TRBV29-1
CDR3nt: TGCAGCTCCCTCTCGGGGACAGGGAATGGCTACACCTTC
CDR3aa: CSSLSGTGNGYTF

d_gene: .
abundance: .
j_gene: TRBJ1-5
v_gene: TRBV20-1
CDR3nt: TGCAGTGCCGGGATAGCTGGCAATCAGCCCCAGCATTTT
CDR3aa: CSAGIAGNQPQHF

d_gene: TRBD1
abundance: .
j_gene: TRBJ1-2
v_gene: TRBV4-1
CDR3nt: TGCGCCAGCAGCCAAGGCCCGGGACAGGGGAACTATGGCTACACCTTC
CDR3aa: CASSQGPGQGNYGYTF

d_gene: .
abundance: .
j_gene: TRBJ1-2
v_gene: TRBV3-1
CDR3nt: TGTGCCAGCAGCCAAGTGGAGGGCCGGAGCTACACCTTC
CDR3aa: CASSQVEGRSYTF

d_gene: TRBD1
abundance: few
j_gene: TRBJ2-7
v_gene: TRBV10-1
CDR3nt: TGCGCCAGCAGTGAGTCGGACAGGGCCGGGCAGTACTTC
CDR3aa: CASSESDRAGQYF

d_gene: .
abundance: .
j_gene: TRBJ2-7
v_gene: TRBV7-6
CDR3nt: TGTGCCAGCAGCTTAGCGCACCCGACAGGAGGGTACGAGCAGTACTTC
CDR3aa: CASSLAHPTGGYEQYF

d_gene: .
abundance: .
j_gene: TRBJ1-5
v_gene: TRBV12-5
CDR3nt: TGCGCTAGTGGTTCCTCTCGGGGGCCTAGCAATCAGCCCCAGCATTTT
CDR3aa: CASGSSRGPSNQPQHF

d_gene: .
abundance: .
j_gene: TRBJ1-5
v_gene: TRBV16
CDR3nt: TGTGCCAGCAGCCAATCAGGTAGAAACAATCAGCCCCAGCATTTT
CDR3aa: CASSQSGRNNQPQHF

d_gene: .
abundance: .
j_gene: TRBJ1-1
v_gene: TRBV29-1
CDR3nt: TGCAGCGTAGGGGGGCAGGGGCGCGTCACTGAAGCTTTCTTT
CDR3aa: CSVGGQGRVTEAFF

d_gene: .
abundance: .
j_gene: TRBJ2-1
v_gene: TRBV7-9
CDR3nt: TGTGCCAGCAGCTTATCGGGTTACAATGAGCAGTTCTTC
CDR3aa: CASSLSGYNEQFF

d_gene: .
abundance: many
j_gene: TRBJ2-2
v_gene: TRBV12-3/TRBV12-4
CDR3nt: TGTGCCAGCAGCCCTTCAGTACTACCCGGGAGATACACCGGGGAGCTGTTTTTT
CDR3aa: CASSPSVLPGRYTGELFF

d_gene: .
abundance: many
j_gene: TRBJ1-1
v_gene: TRBV28
CDR3nt: TGTGCCGCAGGTATCAGGGAACCTGAAGCTTTCTTT
CDR3aa: CAAGIREPEAFF

d_gene: TRBD1
abundance: many
j_gene: TRBJ1-2
v_gene: TRBV12-3/TRBV12-4
CDR3nt: TGTGCCAGCAGTTTACAGGACAGGGGGATCTATGGCTACACCTTC
CDR3aa: CASSLQDRGIYGYTF

d_gene: .
abundance: few
j_gene: TRBJ1-4
v_gene: TRBV5-5
CDR3nt: TGTGCCAGCAGCTTAGGAACAGGCATATGGGAAAAACTGTTTTTT
CDR3aa: CASSLGTGIWEKLFF

d_gene: TRBD1
abundance: .
j_gene: TRBJ2-7
v_gene: TRBV2
CDR3nt: TGTGCCAGCAACATACCGGGACAGGGGGCTGTCGAGCAGTACTTC
CDR3aa: CASNIPGQGAVEQYF

d_gene: TRBD1
abundance: .
j_gene: TRBJ1-2
v_gene: TRBV6-5
CDR3nt: TGTGCCAGCAGTTATTCCCTGGGGACAGGGGACGGCTACACCTTC
CDR3aa: CASSYSLGTGDGYTF

d_gene: TRBD1
abundance: .
j_gene: TRBJ1-5
v_gene: TRBV5-5
CDR3nt: TGTGCCAGCAGCTTGAGGGACAGGGGATATCAGCCCCAGCATTTT
CDR3aa: CASSLRDRGYQPQHF

d_gene: .
abundance: many
j_gene: TRBJ2-2
v_gene: TRBV2
CDR3nt: TGTGCCAGCAGTGGAGCAGGGGCGGACACCGGGGAGCTGTTTTTT
CDR3aa: CASSGAGADTGELFF

d_gene: TRBD2
abundance: few
j_gene: TRBJ2-1
v_gene: TRBV12-3/TRBV12-4
CDR3nt: TGTGCCAGCAGTTTAGCTCGTCTAGCGGGTTACAATGAGCAGTTCTTC
CDR3aa: CASSLARLAGYNEQFF

d_gene: .
abundance: .
j_gene: TRBJ1-4
v_gene: TRBV5-5
CDR3nt: TGTGCCAGCAGCTCCCAAGGATTCATTAATGAAAAACTGTTTTTT
CDR3aa: CASSSQGFINEKLFF

d_gene: .
abundance: few
j_gene: TRBJ1-2
v_gene: TRBV6-1
CDR3nt: TGTGCCAGCATTTTTGACAGGTTCGCCTATGGCTACACCTTC
CDR3aa: CASIFDRFAYGYTF